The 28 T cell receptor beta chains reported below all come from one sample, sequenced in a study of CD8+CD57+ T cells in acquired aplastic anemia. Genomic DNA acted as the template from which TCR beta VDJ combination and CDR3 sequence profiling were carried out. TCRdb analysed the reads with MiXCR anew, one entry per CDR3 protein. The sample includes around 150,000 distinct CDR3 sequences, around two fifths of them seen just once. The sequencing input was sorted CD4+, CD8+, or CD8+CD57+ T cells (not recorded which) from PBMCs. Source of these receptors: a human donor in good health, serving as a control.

CDR3: CASSQDPGMVNTEAFF. In DNA form, the CDR3 reads TGTGCCAGCAGCCAAGATCCAGGGATGGTGAACACTGAAGCTTTCTTT. The rearrangement links TRBV3-1 to TRBJ1-1; perhaps TRBD1 as D (5 bases). The ends were cut back, 0 bases at V and 0 bases at J, with 11 bases in the middle. The CDR3 length is 16 residues. The germline V gene encodes CDR1 LGHDT and CDR2 YNNKEL (reference sequence).

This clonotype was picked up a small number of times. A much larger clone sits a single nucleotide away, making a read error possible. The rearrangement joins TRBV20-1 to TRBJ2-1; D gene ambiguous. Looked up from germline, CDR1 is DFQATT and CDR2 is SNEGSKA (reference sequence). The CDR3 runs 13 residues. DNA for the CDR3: TGCAGTGCTAGCAGTGGGCCCGACAATGGGCAGTTCTTC. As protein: CSASSGPDNGQFF.

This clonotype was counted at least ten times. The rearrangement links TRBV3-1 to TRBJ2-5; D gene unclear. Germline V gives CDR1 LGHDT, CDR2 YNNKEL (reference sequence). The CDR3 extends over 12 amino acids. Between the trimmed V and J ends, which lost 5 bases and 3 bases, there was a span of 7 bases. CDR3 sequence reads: CASSAREETQYF. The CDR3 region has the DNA TGTGCCAGCAGCGCAAGAGAAGAGACCCAGTACTTC.

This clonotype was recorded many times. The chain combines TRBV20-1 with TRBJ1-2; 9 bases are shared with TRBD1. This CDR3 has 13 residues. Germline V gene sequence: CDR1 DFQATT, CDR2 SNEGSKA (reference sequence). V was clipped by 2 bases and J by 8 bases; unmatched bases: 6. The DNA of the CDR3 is TGCAGTGCTAGAACCGGGACAGGGAGCGGCTACACCTTC. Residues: CSARTGTGSGYTF.

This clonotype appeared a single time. CDR3 DNA: TGCAGCGTTGAGAGGACAGATTCGACGTATGGCTACACCTTC. This sequence encodes CSVERTDSTYGYTF. The rearrangement uses TRBV29-1 and TRBJ1-2; D possibly corresponds to TRBD1 (6 bases). Germline lookup yields CDR1 SQVTM and CDR2 ANQGSEA. The V end was cut by 3 bases, the J end by 5 bases, with 16 bases between. The CDR3 totals 14 residues.

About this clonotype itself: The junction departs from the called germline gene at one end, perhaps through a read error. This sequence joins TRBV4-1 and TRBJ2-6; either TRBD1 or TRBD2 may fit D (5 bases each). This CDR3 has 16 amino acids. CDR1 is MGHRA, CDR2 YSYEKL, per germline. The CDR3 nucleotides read TGCGCCAGCAGCCAGTCTCTGGGATCAGGGACCAACGTCATGACTTTC. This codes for CASSQSLGSGTNVMTF.

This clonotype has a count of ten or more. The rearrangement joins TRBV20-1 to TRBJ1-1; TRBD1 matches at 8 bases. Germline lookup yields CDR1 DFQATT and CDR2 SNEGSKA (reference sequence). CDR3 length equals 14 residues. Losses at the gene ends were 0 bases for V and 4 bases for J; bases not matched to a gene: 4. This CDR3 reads CSARDRGHRTEAFF. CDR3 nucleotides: TGCAGTGCTAGAGACAGGGGGCATCGCACTGAAGCTTTCTTT.

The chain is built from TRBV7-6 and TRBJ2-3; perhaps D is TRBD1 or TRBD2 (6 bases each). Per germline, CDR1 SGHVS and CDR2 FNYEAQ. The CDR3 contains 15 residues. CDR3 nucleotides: TGTGCTAGAGATCTCTCGGGGGCGAGCACAGATACGCAGTATTTT. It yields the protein CARDLSGASTDTQYF.

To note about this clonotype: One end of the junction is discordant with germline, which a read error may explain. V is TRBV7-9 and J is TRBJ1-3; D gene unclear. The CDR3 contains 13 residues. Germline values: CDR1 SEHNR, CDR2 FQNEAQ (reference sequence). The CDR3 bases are TGTGCCGGCAGAGATTCCTCTGGAAGCACCATATATTTT. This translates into CAGRDSSGSTIYF.

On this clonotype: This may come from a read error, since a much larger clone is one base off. The CDR3 sequence is CASSLLQGNEQYF. The CDR3 nucleotides read TGTGCCAGCAGTCTTCTACAGGGCAACGAGCAGTACTTC. The chain uses TRBV6-1 and TRBJ2-7; tentative D call: TRBD1 (6 bases). Germline V gene data show CDR1 as MNHNS and CDR2 as SASEGT. The CDR3 loop spans 13 amino acids. V lost 5 bases to trimming and J lost 5 bases, with 13 bases between them.

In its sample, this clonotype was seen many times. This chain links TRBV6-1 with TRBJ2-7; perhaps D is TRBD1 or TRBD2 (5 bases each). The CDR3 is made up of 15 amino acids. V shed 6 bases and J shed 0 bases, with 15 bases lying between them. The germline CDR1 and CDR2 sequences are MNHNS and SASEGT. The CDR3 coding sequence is TGTGCCAGCAGGGGACGAGCGGAAGTCTCCTACGAGCAGTACTTC. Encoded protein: CASRGRAEVSYEQYF.

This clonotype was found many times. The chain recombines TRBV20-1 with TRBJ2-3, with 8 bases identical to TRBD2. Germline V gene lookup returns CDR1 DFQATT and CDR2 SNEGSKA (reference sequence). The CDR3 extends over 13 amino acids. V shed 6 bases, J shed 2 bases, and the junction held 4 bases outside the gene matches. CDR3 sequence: CSAGGGNTDTQYF. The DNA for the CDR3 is TGCAGTGCGGGCGGGGGGAACACAGATACGCAGTATTTT.

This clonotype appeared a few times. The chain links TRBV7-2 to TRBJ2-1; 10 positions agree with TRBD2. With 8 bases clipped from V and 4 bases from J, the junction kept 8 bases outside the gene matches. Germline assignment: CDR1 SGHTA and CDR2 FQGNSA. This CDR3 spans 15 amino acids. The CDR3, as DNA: TGTGCCAGCTCATACTCTAGCGGGAGTTACAATGAGCAGTTCTTC. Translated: CASSYSSGSYNEQFF.

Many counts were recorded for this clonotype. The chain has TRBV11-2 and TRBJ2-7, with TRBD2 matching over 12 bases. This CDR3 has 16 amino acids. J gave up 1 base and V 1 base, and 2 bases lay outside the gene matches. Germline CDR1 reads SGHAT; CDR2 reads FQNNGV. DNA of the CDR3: TGTGCCAGCAGCTTAGGGACTAGCGGGAAATCCTACGAGCAGTACTTC. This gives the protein CASSLGTSGKSYEQYF.

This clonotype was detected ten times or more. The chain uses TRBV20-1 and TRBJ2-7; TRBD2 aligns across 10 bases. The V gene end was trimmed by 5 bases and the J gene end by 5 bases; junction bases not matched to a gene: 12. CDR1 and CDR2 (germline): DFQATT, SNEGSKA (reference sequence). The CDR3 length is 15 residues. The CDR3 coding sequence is TGCAGTGCTTATAGCGGGGGGCTCCGCTATCACGAGCAGTACTTC. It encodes CSAYSGGLRYHEQYF.

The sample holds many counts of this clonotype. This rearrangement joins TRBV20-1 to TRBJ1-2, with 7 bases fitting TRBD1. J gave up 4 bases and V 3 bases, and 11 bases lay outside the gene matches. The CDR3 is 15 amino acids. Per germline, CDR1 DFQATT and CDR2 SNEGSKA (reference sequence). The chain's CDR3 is CSARAEQGLPYGYTF. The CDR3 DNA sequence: TGCAGTGCTAGGGCGGAACAGGGGCTCCCCTATGGCTACACCTTC.

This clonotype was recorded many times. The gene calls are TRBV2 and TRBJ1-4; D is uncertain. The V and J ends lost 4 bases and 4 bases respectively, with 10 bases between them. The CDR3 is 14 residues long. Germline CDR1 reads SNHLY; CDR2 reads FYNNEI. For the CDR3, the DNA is TGTGCCAGCAGTGGCCGGGCGAATAATGAAAAACTGTTTTTT. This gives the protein CASSGRANNEKLFF.

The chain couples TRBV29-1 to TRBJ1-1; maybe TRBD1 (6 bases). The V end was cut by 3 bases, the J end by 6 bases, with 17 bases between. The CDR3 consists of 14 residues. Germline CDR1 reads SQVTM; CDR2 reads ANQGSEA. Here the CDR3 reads CSVDKGGGGSEAFF. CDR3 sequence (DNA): TGCAGCGTTGACAAGGGGGGAGGAGGGTCTGAAGCTTTCTTT.

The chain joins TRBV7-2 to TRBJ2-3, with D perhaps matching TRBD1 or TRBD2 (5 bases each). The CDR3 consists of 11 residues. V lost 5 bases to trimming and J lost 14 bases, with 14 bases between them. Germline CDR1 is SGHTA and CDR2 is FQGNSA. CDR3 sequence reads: CASSPGPERYF. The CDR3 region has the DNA TGTGCCAGCAGCCCGGGACCAGAACGGTATTTT.

The CDR3 is CASSSRGPGANVLTF. The DNA of the CDR3 is TGTGCCAGTAGTTCCAGGGGACCTGGGGCCAACGTCCTGACTTTC. The chain uses TRBV19 and TRBJ2-6; maybe TRBD1 (6 bases). V shed 5 bases and J shed 2 bases, with 10 bases lying between them. Per germline, CDR1 LNHDA and CDR2 SQIVND (reference sequence). This CDR3 region has 15 residues.

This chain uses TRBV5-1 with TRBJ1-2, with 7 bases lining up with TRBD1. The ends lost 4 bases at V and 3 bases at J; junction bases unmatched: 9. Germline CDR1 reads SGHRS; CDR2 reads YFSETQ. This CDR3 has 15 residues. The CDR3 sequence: CASSQTGVVDYGYTF. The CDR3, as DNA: TGCGCCAGCAGCCAAACAGGGGTTGTTGACTATGGCTACACCTTC.

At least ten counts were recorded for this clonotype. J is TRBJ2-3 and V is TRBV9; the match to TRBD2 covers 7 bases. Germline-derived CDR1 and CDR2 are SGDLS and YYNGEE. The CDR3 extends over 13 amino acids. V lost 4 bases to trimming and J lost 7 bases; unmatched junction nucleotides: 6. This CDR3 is CASSISTSNTQYF. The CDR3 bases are TGTGCCAGCAGCATTTCGACTAGCAATACGCAGTATTTT.

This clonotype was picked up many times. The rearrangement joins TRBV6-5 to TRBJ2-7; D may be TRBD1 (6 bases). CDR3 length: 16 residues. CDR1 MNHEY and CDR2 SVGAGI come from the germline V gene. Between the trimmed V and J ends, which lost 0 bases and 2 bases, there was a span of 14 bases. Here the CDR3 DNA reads TGTGCCAGCAGTTACTCGAGGGGGACCAGAACCTACGAGCAGTACTTC. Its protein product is CASSYSRGTRTYEQYF.

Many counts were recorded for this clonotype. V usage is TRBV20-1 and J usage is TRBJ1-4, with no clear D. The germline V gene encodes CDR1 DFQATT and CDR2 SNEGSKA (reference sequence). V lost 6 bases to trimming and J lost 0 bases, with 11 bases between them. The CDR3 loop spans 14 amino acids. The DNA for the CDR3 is TGCAGTGCCCCGATATATGCAACTAATGAAAAACTGTTTTTT. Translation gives CSAPIYATNEKLFF.

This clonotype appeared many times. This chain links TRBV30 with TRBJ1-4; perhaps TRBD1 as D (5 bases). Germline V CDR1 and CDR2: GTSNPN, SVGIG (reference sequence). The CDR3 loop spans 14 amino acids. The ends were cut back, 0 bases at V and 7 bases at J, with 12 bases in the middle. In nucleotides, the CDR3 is TGTGCCTGGAGTGTTGAGGGCCAGGGTGAAAAACTGTTTTTT. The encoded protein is CAWSVEGQGEKLFF.

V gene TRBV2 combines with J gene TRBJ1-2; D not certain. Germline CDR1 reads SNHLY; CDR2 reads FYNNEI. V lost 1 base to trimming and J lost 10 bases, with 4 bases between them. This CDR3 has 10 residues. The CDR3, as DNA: TGTGCCAGCAGTGAAGTCACCTACACCTTC. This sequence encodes CASSEVTYTF.

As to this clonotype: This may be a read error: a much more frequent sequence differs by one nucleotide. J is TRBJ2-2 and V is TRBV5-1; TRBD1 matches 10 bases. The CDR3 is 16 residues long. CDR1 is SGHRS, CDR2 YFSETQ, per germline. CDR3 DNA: TGCGCCAGCTCTCACCGGACAGGGGGGAACACCGGGGAGCTGTCTTTT. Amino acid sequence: CASSHRTGGNTGELSF.

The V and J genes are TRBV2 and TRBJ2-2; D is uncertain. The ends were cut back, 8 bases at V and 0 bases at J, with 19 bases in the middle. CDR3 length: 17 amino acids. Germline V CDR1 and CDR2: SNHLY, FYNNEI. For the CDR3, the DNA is TGTGCCAGCTCACCAGCAGGCCTAAGCGCGAACACCGGGGAGCTGTTTTTT. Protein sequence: CASSPAGLSANTGELFF. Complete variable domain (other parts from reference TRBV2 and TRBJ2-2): EPEVTQTPSHQVTQMGQEVILRCVPISNHLYFYWYRQILGQKVEFLVSFYNNEISEKSEIFDDQFSVERPDGSNFTLKIRSTKLEDSAMYFCASSPAGLSANTGELFFGEGSRLTVL.